This T cell receptor (beta chain) was profiled in a study of early T cells in non-severe SARS-CoV-2 infection. Study-wide context: From unsorted whole blood, bulk RNA was sequenced, and the chains remained unpaired.

The table lists this clonotype with a few counts. Losses at the gene ends were 1 base for V and 2 bases for J; bases not matched to a gene: 2. Per germline, CDR1 MNHNS and CDR2 SASEGT. CDR3 length equals 15 residues. Unique molecular identifiers were added to individual cDNA molecules. TCRdb re-called the 5' RACE reads through MiXCR, storing one row per CDR3 protein. In the table there are about 64,000 distinct CDR3 sequences, roughly 18% of which are singletons. The specimen was whole blood, collected at baseline. The V call is TRBV6-1, the J call TRBJ2-7; 10 bases match TRBD1. This receptor was identified in an adult who was a healthcare worker with PCR-confirmed SARS-CoV-2 infection or an uninfected control (not recorded which). The CDR3 region is CASSEVGTGAYEQYF. The CDR3 nucleotides are TGTGCCAGCAGTGAAGTAGGGACAGGGGCCTACGAGCAGTACTTC.